Below, 10 T cell receptor beta chains from the same sample are listed, as sequenced in a study of blood T cell repertoires in COVID-19. Generated by immunoSEQ multiplex PCR, the TCRdb table keeps only in-frame clones and is missing some. The sample contains some 160,000 clones, around nine tenths of which appear only once. What was sequenced was peripheral blood. The receptors shown here come from a woman aged 70-85 years with COVID-19, enrolled during active disease.

The chain recombines TRBV6-5 with TRBJ2-5; 7 bases map to TRBD1. Germline V gene data show CDR1 as MNHEY and CDR2 as SVGAGI. The V gene end was trimmed by 2 bases and the J gene end by 6 bases; junction bases not matched to a gene: 3. This CDR3 is 13 amino acids long. The CDR3 spells CASSYKGAKTQYF. CDR3 bases: TGTGCCAGCAGTTACAAGGGGGCGAAGACCCAGTACTTC.

The chain employs TRBV19 and TRBJ2-3, with TRBD2 matching over 8 bases. The CDR3 runs 14 residues. Germline V gene sequence: CDR1 LNHDA, CDR2 SQIVND (reference sequence). J was trimmed by 5 bases and V by 7 bases; bases with no gene match: 8. CDR3 coding DNA: TGTGCCAGTACCCGGGAGGGCGCAGTAGATACGCAGTATTTT. Its translation: CASTREGAVDTQYF.

The CDR3 loop is CASKPLAGGPGEQFF. The CDR3 region has the DNA TGCGCCAGCAAACCACTAGCGGGGGGGCCCGGTGAGCAGTTCTTC. The rearrangement links TRBV5-1 to TRBJ2-1; 13 bases map to TRBD2. V dropped 6 bases and J dropped 9; count of bases not matched to a gene: 9. CDR1 and CDR2 (germline): SGHRS, YFSETQ. The CDR3 runs to 15 residues. The full variable domain, its missing parts supplied by reference TRBV5-1 and TRBJ2-1, is KAGVTQTPRYLIKTRGQQVTLSCSPISGHRSVSWYQQTPGQGLQFLFEYFSETQRNKGNFPGRFSGRQFSNSRSEMNVSTLELGDSALYLCASKPLAGGPGEQFFGPGTRLTVL.

The gene calls are TRBV3-1 (or the pseudogene TRBV3-2) and TRBJ1-2; possible D gene TRBD1, 5 bases. V dropped 1 base and J dropped 8 bases, with 8 bases sitting between them. The CDR3 is 12 residues long. Germline assignment: CDR1 LGHDT and CDR2 YNNKEL (reference sequence). CDR3 sequence: CASSQGGLGYTF. In DNA, the CDR3 is TGTGCCAGCAGCCAAGGGGGCCTCGGCTACACCTTC.

J is TRBJ2-7 and V is TRBV14, with D maybe TRBD1 (6 bases). The germline CDR1 and CDR2 sequences are SGHDN and FVKESK. The CDR3 extends over 15 amino acids. V gave up 4 bases and J gave up 3 bases, with 16 bases separating them. The CDR3 DNA is TGTGCCAGCAGCCTCCTTTGGGGGCAGAACTACGAGCAGTACTTC. Encoded protein: CASSLLWGQNYEQYF.

The rearrangement uses TRBV7-3 and TRBJ2-1, with D possibly TRBD2 on 7 matching bases. Germline V lookup: CDR1 SGHTA, CDR2 FQGTGA. The CDR3 extends over 18 amino acids. Trimming removed 5 bases at V and 0 bases at J, with 20 bases between. DNA for the CDR3: TGTGCCAGCAGCCCCTGGGCGGGGGCCATCAGCTCCTACAATGAGCAGTTCTTC. Amino acids: CASSPWAGAISSYNEQFF. Supplemented by reference TRBV7-3 and TRBJ2-1, the full variable domain reads GAGVSQTPSNKVTEKGKYVELRCDPISGHTALYWYRQSLGQGPEFLIYFQGTGAADDSGLPNDRFFAVRPEGSVSTLKIQRTERGDSAVYLCASSPWAGAISSYNEQFFGPGTRLTVL.

The CDR3 DNA sequence: TGTGCCAGCAGTGTTCGGGACAGGCTTAATTCACCCCTCCACTTT. Protein: CASSVRDRLNSPLHF. The rearrangement uses TRBV2 and TRBJ1-6, with 8 bases lining up with TRBD1. The junction had 5 bases not matched to a gene; V was cut back by 4 bases and J by 6 bases. Germline lookup yields CDR1 SNHLY and CDR2 FYNNEI. CDR3 length: 15 residues.

The chain recombines TRBV15 with TRBJ1-4; D is perhaps TRBD1 (5 bases). The CDR3 consists of 14 residues. Trimming cost V 0 bases and J 8 bases, with 10 bases left between them. Germline-derived CDR1 and CDR2 are LNHNV and YYDKDF (reference sequence). CDR3 protein: CATSRDRGGEKLFF. The CDR3 nucleotides read TGTGCCACCAGCAGAGATCGGGGGGGGGAAAAACTGTTTTTT.

This clone was counted a single time. V gene TRBV5-1 combines with J gene TRBJ2-1; TRBD1 matches at 8 bases. V lost 4 bases, J lost 8 bases, and 11 bases stayed unmatched. The CDR3 length is 15 residues. Looked up from germline, CDR1 is SGHRS and CDR2 is YFSETQ. Here the CDR3 DNA reads TGCGCCAGCAGCCGACTGACAGGGGTGAAGGATGAGCAGTTCTTC. This sequence encodes CASSRLTGVKDEQFF. The complete variable domain, with remaining parts taken from reference TRBV5-1 and TRBJ2-1, reads KAGVTQTPRYLIKTRGQQVTLSCSPISGHRSVSWYQQTPGQGLQFLFEYFSETQRNKGNFPGRFSGRQFSNSRSEMNVSTLELGDSALYLCASSRLTGVKDEQFFGPGTRLTVL.

The CDR3 loop is CAWDNDGNYGYTF. CDR3 DNA sequence: TGTGCCTGGGACAATGACGGTAACTATGGCTACACCTTC. The rearrangement joins TRBV30 to TRBJ1-2; D remains ambiguous. V lost 5 bases and J lost 1, with 11 bases in between. CDR3 length: 13 residues. Per the germline V gene, CDR1 is GTSNPN and CDR2 is SVGIG (reference sequence).